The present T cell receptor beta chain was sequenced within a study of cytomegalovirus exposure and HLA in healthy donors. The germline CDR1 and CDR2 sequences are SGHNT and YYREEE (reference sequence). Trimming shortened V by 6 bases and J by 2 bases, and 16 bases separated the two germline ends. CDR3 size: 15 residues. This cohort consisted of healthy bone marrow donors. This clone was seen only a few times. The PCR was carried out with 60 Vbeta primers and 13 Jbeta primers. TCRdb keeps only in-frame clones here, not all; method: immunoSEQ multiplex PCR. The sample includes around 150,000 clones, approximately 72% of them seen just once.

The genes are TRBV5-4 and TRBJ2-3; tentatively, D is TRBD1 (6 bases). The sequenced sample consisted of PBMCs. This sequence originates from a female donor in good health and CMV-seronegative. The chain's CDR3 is CASKNRAEVTDTQYF. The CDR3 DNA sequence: TGTGCCAGCAAGAACAGGGCCGAAGTCACAGATACGCAGTATTTT.